The 11 T cell receptor beta chains below were found in one sample sequenced in a study of CD8 T cells in Susac syndrome. Random hexamers were used to reverse transcribe the RNA input (roughly 0.5 to 1 ug). TCRdb re-called the immunoSEQ multiplex PCR reads through MiXCR, storing one row per CDR3 protein. The table includes hundreds of thousands of distinct CDR3 sequences, roughly 85% detected once. Sequenced sample: CD8+ T cells from PBMCs. The receptors originated from a human donor with multiple sclerosis.

This chain uses TRBV27 with TRBJ2-1, with D perhaps matching TRBD1 (6 bases). This CDR3 is built from 14 residues. V was trimmed by 5 bases and J by 2 bases, leaving 10 bases between them. Germline CDR1 MNHEY, CDR2 SMNVEV (reference sequence). This CDR3 reads CASSGTSTYNEQFF. As DNA, the CDR3 is TGTGCCAGCAGTGGGACATCTACCTACAATGAGCAGTTCTTC.

This chain links TRBV19 with TRBJ2-7, with D unclear. V dropped 0 bases and J dropped 4 bases, with 7 bases sitting between them. The length of the CDR3 is 13 residues. The V gene's germline CDR1 is LNHDA and CDR2 SQIVND (reference sequence). Here the CDR3 DNA reads TGTGCCAGTAGTATAGATCTCGGTTACGAGCAGTACTTC. Encoded protein: CASSIDLGYEQYF.

The chain carries TRBV29-1 and TRBJ2-1; no clear D gene. This CDR3 has 12 residues. CDR1 is SQVTM, CDR2 ANQGSEA, per germline. V was cut by 2 bases and J by 6 bases, with 8 bases left in between. The CDR3 is CSVERGGNEQFF. CDR3 DNA: TGCAGCGTTGAACGCGGCGGCAATGAGCAGTTCTTC.

This clonotype was counted a single time. This sequence joins TRBV20-1 and TRBJ2-2; no reliable D call. Trimming shortened V by 6 bases and J by 1 base, and 9 bases separated the two germline ends. Germline V gene data show CDR1 as DFQATT and CDR2 as SNEGSKA (reference sequence). This CDR3 is built from 13 residues. The CDR3, as DNA: TGCAGTGCCCGTCCAGAGAACACCGGGGAGCTGTTTTTT. This codes for CSARPENTGELFF.

This clonotype was seen more than once but under ten times. The chain combines TRBV5-5 with TRBJ2-1, with TRBD1 matching over 7 bases. From germline, CDR1 is SGHKS and CDR2 YYEKEE (reference sequence). The V and J ends lost 3 bases and 0 bases, in that order; junction bases with no gene match: 0. The CDR3 is 14 residues long. The CDR3 loop is CASSWDSSYNEQFF. DNA of the CDR3: TGTGCCAGCAGCTGGGACAGCTCCTACAATGAGCAGTTCTTC. Combining the CDR3 with reference TRBV5-5 and TRBJ2-1 gives the whole variable domain DAGVTQSPTHLIKTRGQQVTLRCSPISGHKSVSWYQQVLGQGPQFIFQYYEKEERGRGNFPDRFSARQFPNYSSELNVNALLLGDSALYLCASSWDSSYNEQFFGPGTRLTVL.

The rearrangement links TRBV9 to TRBJ2-1; TRBD2 aligns across 9 bases. The CDR3 is made up of 15 amino acids. V lost 2 bases to trimming and J lost 4 bases; unmatched junction nucleotides: 4. The germline gives CDR1 SGDLS, CDR2 YYNGEE. CDR3 amino acids: CASSVSGSPYNEQFF. CDR3 bases: TGTGCCAGCAGCGTTAGCGGGAGCCCGTACAATGAGCAGTTCTTC.

The V gene is TRBV6-6, the J gene TRBJ2-7, with 7 nucleotides matching TRBD2. Germline CDR1 and CDR2: MNHNY and SVGAGI (reference sequence). The CDR3 length is 14 residues. The V gene end was trimmed by 1 base and the J gene end by 3 bases; junction bases not matched to a gene: 3. The CDR3 is CASSYLGGDYEQYF. CDR3 sequence (DNA): TGTGCCAGCAGTTACTTGGGGGGGGACTACGAGCAGTACTTC.

The chain joins TRBV6-2 or TRBV6-3 to TRBJ2-1, with TRBD2 matching 14 bases. CDR1 and CDR2 (germline): MNHEY, SVGEGT. The CDR3 is 15 residues long. The V gene end was trimmed by 6 bases and the J gene end by 9 bases; junction bases not matched to a gene: 7. CDR3 residues: CASSLTSGRAREQFF. CDR3 nucleotide sequence: TGTGCCAGCAGCCTGACTAGCGGGAGGGCCCGTGAGCAGTTCTTC.

This clonotype was seen a handful of times. This chain connects TRBV7-2 to TRBJ2-7; the match to TRBD2 covers 7 bases. This CDR3 spans 14 amino acids. CDR1 is SGHTA and CDR2 is FQGNSA in the germline V gene. V gave up 3 bases and J gave up 3 bases; unmatched junction bases: 5. The CDR3 reads CASSFNPSGYEQYF. CDR3 sequence (DNA): TGTGCCAGCAGCTTCAACCCTAGCGGCTACGAGCAGTACTTC.

The chain's CDR3 is CATSDGGGSYNEQFF. CDR3 DNA sequence: TGTGCCACCAGTGACGGGGGGGGCTCCTACAATGAGCAGTTCTTC. J is TRBJ2-1 and V is TRBV24-1; TRBD2 matches at 8 bases. After removal of 4 bases from V and 0 bases from J, the junction contained 1 base not matched to a gene. Per germline, CDR1 KGHDR and CDR2 SFDVKD. CDR3 length equals 15 residues.

This clonotype came up a few times. The rearrangement links TRBV7-3 to TRBJ2-3; D gene ambiguous. CDR1 is SGHTA and CDR2 is FQGTGA in the germline V gene. This CDR3 spans 16 amino acids. V was cut by 0 bases and J by 4 bases, with 14 bases left in between. The CDR3 here is CASSLTPLGLADTQYF. Written as DNA, the CDR3 is TGTGCCAGCAGCTTAACTCCTCTGGGATTGGCAGATACGCAGTATTTT.